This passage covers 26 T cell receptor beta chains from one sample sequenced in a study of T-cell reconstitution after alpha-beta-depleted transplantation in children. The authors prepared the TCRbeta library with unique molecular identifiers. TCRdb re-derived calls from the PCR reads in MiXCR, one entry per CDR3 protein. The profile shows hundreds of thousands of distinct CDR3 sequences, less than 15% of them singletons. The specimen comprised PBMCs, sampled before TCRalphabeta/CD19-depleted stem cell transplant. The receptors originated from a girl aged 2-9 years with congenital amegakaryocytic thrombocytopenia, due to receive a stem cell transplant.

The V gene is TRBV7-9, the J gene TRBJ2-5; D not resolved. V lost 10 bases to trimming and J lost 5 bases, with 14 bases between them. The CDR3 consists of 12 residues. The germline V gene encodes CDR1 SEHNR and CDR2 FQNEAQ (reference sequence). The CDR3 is CATAVIDETQYF. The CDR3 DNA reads TGTGCCACCGCGGTTATAGACGAGACCCAGTACTTC.

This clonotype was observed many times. The CDR3 sequence is CASSQVPATEAFF. CDR3 in DNA: TGTGCCAGCAGTCAGGTCCCTGCCACTGAAGCTTTCTTT. This sequence joins TRBV6-1 and TRBJ1-1, with unresolved D. The CDR3 spans 13 residues. The V and J ends lost 5 bases and 4 bases respectively, with 11 bases between them. From germline, CDR1 is MNHNS and CDR2 SASEGT.

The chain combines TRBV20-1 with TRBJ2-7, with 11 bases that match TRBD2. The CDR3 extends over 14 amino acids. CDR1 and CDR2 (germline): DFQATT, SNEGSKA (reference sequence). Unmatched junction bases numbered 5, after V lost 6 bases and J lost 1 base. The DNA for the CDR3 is TGCAGTGCCGGTCGGACTAGCGGGTCCTACGAGCAGTACTTC. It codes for CSAGRTSGSYEQYF.

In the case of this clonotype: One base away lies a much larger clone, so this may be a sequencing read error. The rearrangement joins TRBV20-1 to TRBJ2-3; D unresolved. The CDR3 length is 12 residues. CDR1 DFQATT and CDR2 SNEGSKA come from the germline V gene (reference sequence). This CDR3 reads CSASRALDTHYF. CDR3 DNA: TGCAGTGCTAGTAGGGCGTTGGATACGCACTATTTT.

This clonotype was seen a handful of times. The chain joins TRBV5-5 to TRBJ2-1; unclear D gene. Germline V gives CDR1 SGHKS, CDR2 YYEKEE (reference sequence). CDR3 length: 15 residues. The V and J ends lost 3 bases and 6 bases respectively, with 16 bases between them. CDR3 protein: CASSSLLGSSNEQFF. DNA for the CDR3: TGTGCCAGCAGCTCATTGCTTGGCAGCAGCAATGAGCAGTTCTTC.

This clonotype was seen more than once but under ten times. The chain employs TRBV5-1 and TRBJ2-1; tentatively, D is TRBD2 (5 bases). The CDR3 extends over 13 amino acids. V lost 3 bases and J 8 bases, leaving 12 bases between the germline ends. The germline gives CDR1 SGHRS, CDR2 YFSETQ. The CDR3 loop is CASSWELGDEQFF. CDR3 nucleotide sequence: TGCGCCAGCAGCTGGGAGCTCGGGGATGAGCAGTTCTTC.

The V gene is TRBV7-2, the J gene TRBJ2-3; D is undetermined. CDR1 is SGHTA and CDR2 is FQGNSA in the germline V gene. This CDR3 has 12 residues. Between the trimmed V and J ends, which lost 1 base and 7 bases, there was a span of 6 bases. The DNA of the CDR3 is TGTGCCAGCAGCTTAGTTTTTAATACGCAGTATTTT. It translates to CASSLVFNTQYF. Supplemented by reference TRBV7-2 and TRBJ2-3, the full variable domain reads GAGVSQSPSNKVTEKGKDVELRCDPISGHTALYWYRQSLGQGLEFLIYFQGNSAPDKSGLPSDRFSAERTGGSVSTLTIQRTQQEDSAVYLCASSLVFNTQYFGPGTRLTVL.

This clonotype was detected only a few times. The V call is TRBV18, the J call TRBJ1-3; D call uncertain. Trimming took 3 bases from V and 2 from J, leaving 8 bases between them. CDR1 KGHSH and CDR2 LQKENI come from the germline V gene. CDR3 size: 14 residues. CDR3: CASSPHPAGNTIYF. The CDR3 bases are TGTGCCAGCTCACCGCACCCGGCTGGAAACACCATATATTTT. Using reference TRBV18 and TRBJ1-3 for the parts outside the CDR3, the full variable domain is NAGVMQNPRHLVRRRGQEARLRCSPMKGHSHVYWYRQLPEEGLKFMVYLQKENIIDESGMPKERFSAEFPKEGPSILRIQQVVRGDSAAYFCASSPHPAGNTIYFGEGSWLTVV.

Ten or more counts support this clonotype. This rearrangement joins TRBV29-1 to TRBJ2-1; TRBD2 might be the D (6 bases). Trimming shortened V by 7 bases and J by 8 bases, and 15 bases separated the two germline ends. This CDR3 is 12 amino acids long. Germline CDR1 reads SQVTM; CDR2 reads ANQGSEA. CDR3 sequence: CSAGGPRDEQFF. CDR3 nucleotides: TGCAGCGCCGGAGGGCCGCGCGATGAGCAGTTCTTC.

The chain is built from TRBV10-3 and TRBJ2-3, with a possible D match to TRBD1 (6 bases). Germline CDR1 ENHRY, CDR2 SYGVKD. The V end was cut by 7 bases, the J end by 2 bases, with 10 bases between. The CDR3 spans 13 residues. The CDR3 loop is CAIKGQHTDTQYF. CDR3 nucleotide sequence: TGTGCCATCAAAGGACAGCACACAGATACGCAGTATTTT.

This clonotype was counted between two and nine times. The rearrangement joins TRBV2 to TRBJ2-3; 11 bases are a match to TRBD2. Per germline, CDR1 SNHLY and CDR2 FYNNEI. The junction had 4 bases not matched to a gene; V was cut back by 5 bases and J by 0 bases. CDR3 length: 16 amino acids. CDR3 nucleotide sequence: TGTGCCAGCAGTTCCGGGACTAGCGGAAGCACAGATACGCAGTATTTT. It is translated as CASSSGTSGSTDTQYF.

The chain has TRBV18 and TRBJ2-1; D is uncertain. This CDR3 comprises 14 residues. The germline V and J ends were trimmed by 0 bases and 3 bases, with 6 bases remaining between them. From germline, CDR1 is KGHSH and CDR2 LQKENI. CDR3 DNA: TGTGCCAGCTCACCACCGGACCGCTACAATGAGCAGTTCTTC. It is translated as CASSPPDRYNEQFF.

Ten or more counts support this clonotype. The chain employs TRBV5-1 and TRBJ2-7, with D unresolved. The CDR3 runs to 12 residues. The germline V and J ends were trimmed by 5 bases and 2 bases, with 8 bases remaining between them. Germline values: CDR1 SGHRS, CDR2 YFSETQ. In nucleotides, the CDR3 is TGCGCCAGCAGTTTCGATGCCTACGAGCAGTACTTC. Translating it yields CASSFDAYEQYF.

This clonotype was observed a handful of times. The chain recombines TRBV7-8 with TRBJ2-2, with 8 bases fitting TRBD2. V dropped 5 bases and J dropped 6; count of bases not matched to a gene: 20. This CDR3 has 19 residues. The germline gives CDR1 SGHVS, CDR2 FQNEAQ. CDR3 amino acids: CASSDLPNSGGRSAGELFF. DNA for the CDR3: TGTGCCAGCAGCGACCTACCTAACTCGGGGGGGAGGTCAGCCGGGGAGCTGTTTTTT.

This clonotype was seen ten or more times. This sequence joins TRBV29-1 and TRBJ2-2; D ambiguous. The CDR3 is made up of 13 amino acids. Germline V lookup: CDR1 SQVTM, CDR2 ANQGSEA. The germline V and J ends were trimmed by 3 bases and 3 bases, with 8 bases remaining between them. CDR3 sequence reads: CSVDWRYTGELFF. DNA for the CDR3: TGCAGCGTTGACTGGCGGTACACCGGGGAGCTGTTTTTT.

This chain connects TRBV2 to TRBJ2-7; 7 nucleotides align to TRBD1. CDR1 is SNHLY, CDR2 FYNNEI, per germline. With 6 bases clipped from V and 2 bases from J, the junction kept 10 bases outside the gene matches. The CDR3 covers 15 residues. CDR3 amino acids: CASRRSQGQPYEQYF. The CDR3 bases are TGTGCCAGCAGGAGAAGCCAGGGACAGCCCTACGAGCAGTACTTC.

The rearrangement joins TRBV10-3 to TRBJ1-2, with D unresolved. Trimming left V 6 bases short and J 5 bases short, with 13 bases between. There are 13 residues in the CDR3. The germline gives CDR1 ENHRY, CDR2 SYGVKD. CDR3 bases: TGTGCCATCAGCCTCGACGGCGATTATGGCTACACCTTC. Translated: CAISLDGDYGYTF.

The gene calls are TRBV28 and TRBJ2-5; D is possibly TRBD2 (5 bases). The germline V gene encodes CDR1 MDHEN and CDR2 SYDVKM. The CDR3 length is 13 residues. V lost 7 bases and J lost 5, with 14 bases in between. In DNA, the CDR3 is TGTGCCAGCAAGGTGTGGGAGAGGGAGACCCAGTACTTC. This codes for CASKVWERETQYF.

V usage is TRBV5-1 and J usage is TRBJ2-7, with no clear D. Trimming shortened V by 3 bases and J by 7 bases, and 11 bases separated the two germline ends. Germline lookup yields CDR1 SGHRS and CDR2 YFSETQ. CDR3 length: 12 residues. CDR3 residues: CASSSQTREQYF. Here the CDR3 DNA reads TGCGCCAGCAGCTCGCAGACTCGGGAGCAGTACTTC.

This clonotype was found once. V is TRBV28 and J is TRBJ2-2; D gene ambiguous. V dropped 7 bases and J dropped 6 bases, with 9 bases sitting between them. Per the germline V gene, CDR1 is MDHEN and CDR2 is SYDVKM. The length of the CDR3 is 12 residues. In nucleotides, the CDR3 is TGTGCCAGCAAGGATATCGCCGGGGAGCTGTTTTTT. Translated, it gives CASKDIAGELFF.

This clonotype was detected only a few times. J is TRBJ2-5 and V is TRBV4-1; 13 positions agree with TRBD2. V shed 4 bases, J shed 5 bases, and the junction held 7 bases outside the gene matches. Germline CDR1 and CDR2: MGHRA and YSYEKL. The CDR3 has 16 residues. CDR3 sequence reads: CASSPRTSGRDETQYF. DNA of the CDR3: TGCGCCAGCAGCCCCCGGACTAGCGGGAGAGATGAGACCCAGTACTTC.

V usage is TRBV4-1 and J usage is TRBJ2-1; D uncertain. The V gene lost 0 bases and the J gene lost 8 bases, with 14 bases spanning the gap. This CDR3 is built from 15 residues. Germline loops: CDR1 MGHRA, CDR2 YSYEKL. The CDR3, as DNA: TGCGCCAGCAGCCAAGATCGGCTCGAAGGAGATGAGCAGTTCTTC. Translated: CASSQDRLEGDEQFF.

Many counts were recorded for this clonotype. The CDR3 loop is CSVGSGINTGELFF. The CDR3 bases are TGCAGCGTGGGGTCGGGAATCAACACCGGGGAGCTGTTTTTT. The rearrangement links TRBV29-1 to TRBJ2-2; D might be TRBD2 (5 bases). Germline-derived CDR1 and CDR2 are SQVTM and ANQGSEA. The V end lost 6 bases, the J end lost 2 bases, and 13 bases lay between the germline ends. The CDR3 is 14 amino acids.

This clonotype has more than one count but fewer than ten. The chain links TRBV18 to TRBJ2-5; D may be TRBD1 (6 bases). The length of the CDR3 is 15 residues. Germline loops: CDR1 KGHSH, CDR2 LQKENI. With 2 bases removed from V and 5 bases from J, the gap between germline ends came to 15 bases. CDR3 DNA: TGTGCCAGCTCACCAGCGGACAGTGTGTGGGAGACCCAGTACTTC. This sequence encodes CASSPADSVWETQYF. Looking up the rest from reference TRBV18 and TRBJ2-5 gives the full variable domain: NAGVMQNPRHLVRRRGQEARLRCSPMKGHSHVYWYRQLPEEGLKFMVYLQKENIIDESGMPKERFSAEFPKEGPSILRIQQVVRGDSAAYFCASSPADSVWETQYFGPGTRLLVL.

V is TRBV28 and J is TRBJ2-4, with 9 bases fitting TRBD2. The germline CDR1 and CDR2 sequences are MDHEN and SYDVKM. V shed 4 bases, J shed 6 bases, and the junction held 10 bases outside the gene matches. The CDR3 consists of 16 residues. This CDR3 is CASSSLKTSGLNIQYF. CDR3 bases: TGTGCCAGCAGTTCCCTCAAGACTAGCGGCCTAAACATTCAGTACTTC.

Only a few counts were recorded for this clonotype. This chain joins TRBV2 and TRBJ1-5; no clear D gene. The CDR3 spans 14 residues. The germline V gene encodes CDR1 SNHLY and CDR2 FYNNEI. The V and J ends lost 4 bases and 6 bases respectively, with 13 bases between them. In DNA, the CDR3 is TGTGCCAGCAGTGTTTCGAGTATCTCTCAGCCCCAGCATTTT. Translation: CASSVSSISQPQHF.